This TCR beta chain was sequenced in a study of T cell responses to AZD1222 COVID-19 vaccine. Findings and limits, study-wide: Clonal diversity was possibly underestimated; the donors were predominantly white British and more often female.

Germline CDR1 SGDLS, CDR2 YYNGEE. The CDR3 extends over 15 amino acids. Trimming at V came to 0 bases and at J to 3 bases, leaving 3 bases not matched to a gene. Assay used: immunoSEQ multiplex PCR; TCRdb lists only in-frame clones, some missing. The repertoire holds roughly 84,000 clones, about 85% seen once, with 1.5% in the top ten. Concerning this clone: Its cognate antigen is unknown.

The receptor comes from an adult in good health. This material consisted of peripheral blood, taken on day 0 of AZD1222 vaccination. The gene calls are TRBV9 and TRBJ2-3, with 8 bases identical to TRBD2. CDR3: CASSVGGGRTDTQYF. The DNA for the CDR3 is TGTGCCAGCAGCGTAGGGGGCGGGAGGACAGATACGCAGTATTTT.